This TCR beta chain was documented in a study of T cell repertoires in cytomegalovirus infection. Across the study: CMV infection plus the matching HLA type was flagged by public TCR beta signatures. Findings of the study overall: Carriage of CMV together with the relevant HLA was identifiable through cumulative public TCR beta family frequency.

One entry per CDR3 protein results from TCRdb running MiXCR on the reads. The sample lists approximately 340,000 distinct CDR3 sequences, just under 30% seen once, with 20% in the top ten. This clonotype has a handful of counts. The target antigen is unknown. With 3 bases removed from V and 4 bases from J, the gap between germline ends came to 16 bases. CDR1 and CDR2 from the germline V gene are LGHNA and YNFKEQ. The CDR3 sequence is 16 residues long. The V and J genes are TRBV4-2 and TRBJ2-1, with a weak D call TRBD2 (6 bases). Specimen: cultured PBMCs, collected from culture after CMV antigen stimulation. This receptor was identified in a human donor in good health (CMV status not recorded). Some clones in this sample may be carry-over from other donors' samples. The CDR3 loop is CASSQDRDLPYNEQFF. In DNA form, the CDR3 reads TGTGCCAGCAGCCAGGACCGGGACTTGCCGTACAATGAGCAGTTCTTC.